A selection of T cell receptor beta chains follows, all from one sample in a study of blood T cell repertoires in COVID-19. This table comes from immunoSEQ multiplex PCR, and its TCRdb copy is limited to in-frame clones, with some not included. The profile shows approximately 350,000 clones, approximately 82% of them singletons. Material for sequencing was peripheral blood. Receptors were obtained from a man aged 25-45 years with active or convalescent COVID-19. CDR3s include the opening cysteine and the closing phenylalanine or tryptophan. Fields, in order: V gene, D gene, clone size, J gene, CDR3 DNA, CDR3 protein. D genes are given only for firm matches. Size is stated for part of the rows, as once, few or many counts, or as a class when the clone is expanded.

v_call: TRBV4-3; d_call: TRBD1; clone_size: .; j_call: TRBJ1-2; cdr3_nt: TGCGCCAGCAGCCAAGAGGGACAGGCTCTCTATGGCTACACCTTC; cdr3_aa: CASSQEGQALYGYTF
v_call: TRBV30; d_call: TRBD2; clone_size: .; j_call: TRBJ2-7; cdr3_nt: TGTGCCTGGATGGACAGCGGGAGTCCGTACTTC; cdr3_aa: CAWMDSGSPYF
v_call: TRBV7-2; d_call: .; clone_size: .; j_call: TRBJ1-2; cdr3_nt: TGTGCCAGCAGCTTAATGGCCGTCGGAGCCCATGGCTACACCTTC; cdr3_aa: CASSLMAVGAHGYTF
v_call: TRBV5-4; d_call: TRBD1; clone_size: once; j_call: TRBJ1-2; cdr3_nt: TGTGCCAGCAGCCCGTCAGGGGGAAACTATGGCTACACCTTC; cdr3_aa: CASSPSGGNYGYTF
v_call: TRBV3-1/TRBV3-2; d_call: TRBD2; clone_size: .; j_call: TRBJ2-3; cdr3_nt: TGTGCCAGCAGCCAAGATAGCACCAGCGGGGGCGCAGATACGCAGTATTTT; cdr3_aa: CASSQDSTSGGADTQYF
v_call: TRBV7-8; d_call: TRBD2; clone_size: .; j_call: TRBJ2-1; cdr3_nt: TGTGCCAGTAAGAGCGGGACTAGCGGGAATGAGCAGTTCTTC; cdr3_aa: CASKSGTSGNEQFF
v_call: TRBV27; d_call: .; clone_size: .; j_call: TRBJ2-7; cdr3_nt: TGTGCCAGCAGTCTCGTAGGACAGTCCTACGAGCAGTACTTC; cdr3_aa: CASSLVGQSYEQYF
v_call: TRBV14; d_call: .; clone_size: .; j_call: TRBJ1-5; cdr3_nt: TGTGCCAGCAGCCAAAGCGGGGATCAGCCCCAGCATTTT; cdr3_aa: CASSQSGDQPQHF
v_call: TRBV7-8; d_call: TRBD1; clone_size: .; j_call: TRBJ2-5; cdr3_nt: TGTGCCAGCAGCCGCCTCCACAGGGGGTTAGGAGAGACCCAGTACTTC; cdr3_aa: CASSRLHRGLGETQYF
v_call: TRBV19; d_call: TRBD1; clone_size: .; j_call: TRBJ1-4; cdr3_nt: TGTGCCAGTAGGATGACAGGGGGTGATGAAAAACTGTTTTTT; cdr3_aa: CASRMTGGDEKLFF
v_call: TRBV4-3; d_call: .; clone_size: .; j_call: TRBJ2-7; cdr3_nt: TGCGCCAGCAGCCGAGACAGGGGAGGGTCCTACGAGCAGTACTTC; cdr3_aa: CASSRDRGGSYEQYF
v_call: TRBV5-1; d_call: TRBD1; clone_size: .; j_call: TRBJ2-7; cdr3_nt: TGCGCCAGCAGCTTCAACGGACAGGGGCGGTTGGACGAGCAGTACTTC; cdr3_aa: CASSFNGQGRLDEQYF
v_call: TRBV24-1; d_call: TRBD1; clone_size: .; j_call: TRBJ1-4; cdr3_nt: TGTGCCACCAGTGACCAAGGGACAGGGAATGAAAAACTGTTTTTT; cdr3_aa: CATSDQGTGNEKLFF
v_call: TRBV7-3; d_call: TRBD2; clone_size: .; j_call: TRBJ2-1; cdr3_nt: TGTGCCAGCAGTTTGAGTCGGACTAGCGGAGATCGGGAGCAGTTCTTC; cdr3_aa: CASSLSRTSGDREQFF
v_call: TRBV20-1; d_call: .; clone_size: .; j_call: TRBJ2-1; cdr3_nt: TGCAGTGCTACCGAGGGTGATGAGCAGTTCTTC; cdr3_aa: CSATEGDEQFF
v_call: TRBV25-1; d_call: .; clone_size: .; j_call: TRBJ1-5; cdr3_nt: TGTGCCAGCACCGGAGGTTCGGGACCCCAGCATTTT; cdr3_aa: CASTGGSGPQHF
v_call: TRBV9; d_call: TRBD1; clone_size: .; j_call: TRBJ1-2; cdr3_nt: TGTGCCAGCAGCCGAAAGGACAGGGCAGGACCCTATGGCTACACCTTC; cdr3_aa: CASSRKDRAGPYGYTF